These T cell receptor beta chains were read from a single sample in a study of shared clonotypes between healthy human individuals. Clones were sequenced by immunoSEQ multiplex PCR, and TCRdb holds only the in-frame ones, with some missing. The table records about 490,000 clones, approximately 84% of them present only once. The sequencing sample was made of PBMCs. All receptors come from a woman aged 40 to 50 in good health. Some clones in this sample may be carry-over from other donors' samples. Each CDR3 is given with its conserved first and last residue. Each record gives: clone size, V gene, D gene, J gene, CDR3 protein, CDR3 DNA. The D gene is left open where the match is weak. Size is omitted from some rows. Given values are once, few, many or a class for expanded clones.

size: -
V: TRBV4-3
D: TRBD2
J: TRBJ2-1
CDR3: CASSQELAGAPNEQFF
DNA: TGCGCCAGCAGCCAAGAACTAGCGGGAGCTCCCAATGAGCAGTTCTTC

size: -
V: TRBV21-1
D: -
J: TRBJ2-7
CDR3: CASSRTPGLRANYEQYF
DNA: TGTGCCAGCAGCCGGACCCCGGGGCTGAGGGCTAACTACGAGCAGTACTTC

size: -
V: TRBV7-2
D: -
J: TRBJ1-5
CDR3: CASSLALGGDQPQHF
DNA: TGTGCCAGCAGCTTAGCCCTTGGAGGGGATCAGCCCCAGCATTTT

size: -
V: TRBV11-2
D: -
J: TRBJ2-2
CDR3: CASSALSGPRTGELFF
DNA: TGTGCCAGCAGCGCCCTCTCCGGGCCGAGGACCGGGGAGCTGTTTTTT

size: -
V: TRBV30
D: TRBD1
J: TRBJ2-1
CDR3: CAWSVHGTGEHNEQFF
DNA: TGTGCCTGGAGTGTACACGGGACAGGGGAACACAATGAGCAGTTCTTC

size: many
V: TRBV19
D: -
J: TRBJ1-5
CDR3: CASNLRGNQPQHF
DNA: TGTGCCAGTAACCTAAGAGGGAATCAGCCCCAGCATTTT

size: -
V: TRBV28
D: TRBD1
J: TRBJ2-3
CDR3: CASGSPSGQGTDTQYF
DNA: TGTGCCAGCGGCTCCCCCTCGGGACAGGGGACAGATACGCAGTATTTT

size: -
V: TRBV5-1
D: TRBD1
J: TRBJ2-1
CDR3: CASSRGQGVYNEQFF
DNA: TGCGCCAGCAGCCGGGGACAGGGGGTTTACAATGAGCAGTTCTTC

size: -
V: TRBV28
D: TRBD1
J: TRBJ2-7
CDR3: CASSPPGQGTSYEQYF
DNA: TGTGCCAGCAGTCCGCCGGGACAGGGCACCTCCTACGAGCAGTACTTC

size: -
V: TRBV7-3
D: -
J: TRBJ2-1
CDR3: CASSLTRASYNEQFF
DNA: TGTGCCAGCAGCTTAACCAGGGCCTCCTACAATGAGCAGTTCTTC

size: -
V: TRBV11-2
D: -
J: TRBJ2-7
CDR3: CASCPLGPASYEQYF
DNA: TGTGCCAGCTGTCCACTAGGGCCAGCTTCGTACGAGCAGTACTTC

size: -
V: TRBV29-1
D: TRBD2
J: TRBJ2-1
CDR3: CSGQLAGGNEQFF
DNA: TGCAGCGGGCAACTAGCGGGAGGGAATGAGCAGTTCTTC

size: -
V: TRBV19
D: TRBD2
J: TRBJ2-2
CDR3: CASSPTSGRVAGELFF
DNA: TGTGCCAGTAGCCCAACTAGCGGGAGGGTGGCCGGGGAGCTGTTTTTT

size: once
V: TRBV11-2
D: -
J: TRBJ2-3
CDR3: CASSLAGGTQYF
DNA: TGTGCCAGCAGCTTAGCTGGAGGAACGCAGTATTTT

size: -
V: TRBV4-1
D: TRBD1
J: TRBJ1-4
CDR3: CASSRGQAENEKLFF
DNA: TGCGCCAGCAGCCGAGGACAGGCCGAAAATGAAAAACTGTTTTTT

size: -
V: TRBV28
D: -
J: TRBJ1-1
CDR3: CASSSKFSNTEAFF
DNA: TGTGCCAGCAGTTCAAAATTTTCGAACACTGAAGCTTTCTTT

size: -
V: TRBV18
D: -
J: TRBJ1-1
CDR3: CASSPTENTEAFF
DNA: TGTGCCAGCTCACCGACGGAGAACACTGAAGCTTTCTTT

size: -
V: TRBV7-2
D: -
J: TRBJ1-2
CDR3: CASSPDYGYTF
DNA: TGTGCCAGCAGCCCTGACTACGGCTACACCTTC

size: -
V: TRBV9
D: TRBD2
J: TRBJ2-3
CDR3: CASNSGRDTQYF
DNA: TGTGCCAGCAATAGCGGGAGGGATACGCAGTATTTT

size: -
V: TRBV5-6
D: TRBD1
J: TRBJ2-1
CDR3: CASSLGYRGPSTSREQFF
DNA: TGTGCCAGCAGCTTGGGATACAGGGGGCCTTCCACTAGCCGAGAGCAGTTCTTC

size: -
V: TRBV30
D: -
J: TRBJ2-7
CDR3: CAWRLHGEQYF
DNA: TGTGCCTGGAGGTTACATGGCGAGCAGTACTTC

size: -
V: TRBV29-1
D: -
J: TRBJ1-1
CDR3: CSVEPGGTEALF
DNA: TGCAGCGTTGAGCCGGGGGGAACTGAAGCCTTATTT

size: -
V: TRBV6-1
D: TRBD1
J: TRBJ1-2
CDR3: CASSDVETGFPYGYTF
DNA: TGTGCCAGCAGTGATGTCGAGACAGGGTTCCCGTATGGCTACACCTTC

size: -
V: TRBV4-1
D: TRBD2
J: TRBJ2-1
CDR3: CASSQVMTSGYNEQFF
DNA: TGCGCCAGCAGCCAAGTTATGACTAGCGGCTACAATGAGCAGTTCTTC

size: -
V: TRBV21-1
D: -
J: TRBJ2-4
CDR3: CASSNGENYRTLAKNIQYF
DNA: TGTGCCAGCAGCAATGGGGAGAACTACCGAACCCTAGCCAAAAACATTCAGTACTTC

size: -
V: TRBV9
D: -
J: TRBJ2-2
CDR3: CASSLDRANTGELFF
DNA: TGTGCCAGCAGCCTCGACAGAGCGAACACCGGGGAGCTGTTTTTT

size: -
V: TRBV14
D: TRBD1
J: TRBJ1-1
CDR3: CASSKNRGGTEAFF
DNA: TGTGCCAGCAGCAAAAACAGGGGTGGCACTGAAGCTTTCTTT

size: once
V: TRBV27
D: TRBD2
J: TRBJ2-7
CDR3: CASSPGTSGRGEQYF
DNA: TGTGCCAGCAGTCCCGGGACTAGCGGGAGAGGTGAGCAGTACTTC

size: -
V: TRBV28
D: -
J: TRBJ2-6
CDR3: CASSLLRAGANVLTF
DNA: TGTGCCAGCAGTTTACTCCGGGCTGGGGCCAACGTCCTGACTTTC

size: -
V: TRBV7-3
D: TRBD1
J: TRBJ2-3
CDR3: CASSATGQWSTDTQYF
DNA: TGTGCCAGCAGCGCAACGGGACAGTGGAGCACAGATACGCAGTATTTT

size: -
V: TRBV2
D: -
J: TRBJ1-2
CDR3: CASTLTGSHGYTF
DNA: TGTGCCAGCACCCTGACGGGATCCCATGGCTACACCTTC

size: -
V: TRBV4-3
D: -
J: TRBJ2-7
CDR3: CASSQDGGGSAYEQYF
DNA: TGCGCCAGCAGCCAAGATGGGGGCGGTAGCGCCTACGAGCAGTACTTC

size: -
V: TRBV7-9
D: -
J: TRBJ2-1
CDR3: CASSKGGQGNEQFF
DNA: TGTGCCAGCAGCAAAGGGGGTCAGGGGAATGAGCAGTTCTTC

size: -
V: TRBV5-1
D: -
J: TRBJ2-7
CDR3: CASSLDRDPYEQYF
DNA: TGCGCCAGCAGCTTGGACAGGGATCCCTACGAGCAGTACTTC

size: -
V: TRBV11-2
D: -
J: TRBJ2-5
CDR3: CASSLVGRMETQYF
DNA: TGTGCCAGCAGCTTAGTTGGGAGGATGGAGACCCAGTACTTC

size: -
V: TRBV4-3
D: -
J: TRBJ2-3
CDR3: CASSQDLLGRGSTDTQYF
DNA: TGCGCCAGCAGCCAAGATCTTCTCGGGAGAGGTAGCACAGATACGCAGTATTTT

size: -
V: TRBV30
D: TRBD1
J: TRBJ1-3
CDR3: CAWRKDRFSGNTIYF
DNA: TGTGCCTGGAGGAAGGACAGGTTTTCTGGAAACACCATATATTTT

size: -
V: TRBV29-1
D: TRBD2
J: TRBJ2-7
CDR3: CSAGEGLAGYEQYF
DNA: TGCAGCGCCGGCGAGGGACTAGCGGGTTACGAGCAGTACTTC

size: -
V: TRBV28
D: -
J: TRBJ1-1
CDR3: CASSLWAGANTEAFF
DNA: TGTGCCAGCAGTTTATGGGCAGGGGCAAACACTGAAGCTTTCTTT

size: -
V: TRBV5-1
D: -
J: TRBJ1-4
CDR3: CASSLDGGGDEKLFF
DNA: TGCGCCAGCAGCCTCGACGGGGGCGGGGATGAAAAACTGTTTTTT

size: -
V: TRBV7-6
D: TRBD2
J: TRBJ2-1
CDR3: CASSLQGLASHNEQFF
DNA: TGTGCCAGCAGCTTACAAGGACTAGCGAGTCACAATGAGCAGTTCTTC

size: many
V: TRBV5-1
D: TRBD1
J: TRBJ1-3
CDR3: CASSPSTGSSGNTIYF
DNA: TGCGCCAGCAGCCCCTCGACAGGGAGCTCTGGAAACACCATATATTTT

size: once
V: TRBV7-9
D: TRBD1
J: TRBJ1-2
CDR3: CASSLGFEGQGGYTF
DNA: TGTGCCAGCAGCTTGGGGTTCGAAGGACAGGGCGGCTACACCTTC

size: -
V: TRBV18
D: -
J: TRBJ1-5
CDR3: CASSPTPGNQPQHF
DNA: TGTGCCAGCTCACCAACCCCGGGAAATCAGCCCCAGCATTTT

size: -
V: TRBV10-1
D: -
J: TRBJ1-5
CDR3: CASSEPRSPVRGHSNQPQHF
DNA: TGCGCCAGCAGTGAGCCAAGGAGTCCCGTCAGAGGGCATAGCAATCAGCCCCAGCATTTT

size: -
V: TRBV18
D: TRBD2
J: TRBJ2-3
CDR3: CASSPLSVGAGGPEQYF
DNA: TGTGCCAGCTCACCCCTCTCCGTGGGAGCGGGAGGGCCCGAGCAGTATTTT

size: -
V: TRBV6-5
D: TRBD1
J: TRBJ2-4
CDR3: CASSPRQGAKNIQYF
DNA: TGTGCCAGCAGCCCACGACAGGGCGCCAAAAACATTCAGTACTTC

size: -
V: TRBV28
D: -
J: TRBJ2-2
CDR3: CASSLGGRKTGELFF
DNA: TGTGCCAGCAGTTTGGGGGGGCGGAAAACCGGGGAGCTGTTTTTT

size: -
V: TRBV19
D: -
J: TRBJ2-7
CDR3: CASSIEGTQYQQYF
DNA: TGTGCCAGTAGTATAGAGGGGACACAGTACCAGCAGTACTTC

size: -
V: TRBV9
D: TRBD1
J: TRBJ1-1
CDR3: CASSPRTGVNTEAFF
DNA: TGTGCCAGCAGCCCCCGGACAGGTGTGAACACTGAAGCTTTCTTT

size: -
V: TRBV7-3
D: -
J: TRBJ1-1
CDR3: CASSPTGMLGNTEAFF
DNA: TGTGCCAGCAGCCCAACAGGGATGTTGGGCAACACTGAAGCTTTCTTT

size: once
V: TRBV29-1
D: TRBD1
J: TRBJ2-3
CDR3: CSVQNRDRGSTDTQYF
DNA: TGCAGCGTTCAAAACCGGGACAGGGGAAGCACAGATACGCAGTATTTT